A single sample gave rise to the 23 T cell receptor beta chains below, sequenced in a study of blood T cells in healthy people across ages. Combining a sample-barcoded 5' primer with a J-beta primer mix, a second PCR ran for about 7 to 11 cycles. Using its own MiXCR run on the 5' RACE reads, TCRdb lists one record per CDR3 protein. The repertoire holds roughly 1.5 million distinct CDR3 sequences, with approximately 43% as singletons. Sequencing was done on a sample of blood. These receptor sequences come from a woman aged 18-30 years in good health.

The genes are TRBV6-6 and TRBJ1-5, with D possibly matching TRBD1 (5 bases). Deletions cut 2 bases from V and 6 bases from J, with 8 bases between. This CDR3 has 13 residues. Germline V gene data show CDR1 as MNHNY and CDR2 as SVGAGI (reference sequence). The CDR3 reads CASSYAGTQPQHF. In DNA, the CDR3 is TGTGCCAGCAGTTACGCGGGGACTCAGCCCCAGCATTTT.

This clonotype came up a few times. The DNA for the CDR3 is TGTGCCAGCAGCCGCGCTTCCTACAATGAGCAGTTCTTC. It encodes CASSRASYNEQFF. The rearrangement links TRBV14 to TRBJ2-1; D unclear. V lost 4 bases and J lost 1, with 5 bases in between. CDR1 and CDR2 (germline): SGHDN, FVKESK. CDR3 length: 13 amino acids.

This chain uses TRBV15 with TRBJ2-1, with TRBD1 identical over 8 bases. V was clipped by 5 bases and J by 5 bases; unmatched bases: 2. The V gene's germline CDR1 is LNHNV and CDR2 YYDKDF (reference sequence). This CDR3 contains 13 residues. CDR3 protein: CATSQGQDNEQFF. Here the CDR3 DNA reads TGTGCCACCAGCCAGGGACAGGACAATGAGCAGTTCTTC.

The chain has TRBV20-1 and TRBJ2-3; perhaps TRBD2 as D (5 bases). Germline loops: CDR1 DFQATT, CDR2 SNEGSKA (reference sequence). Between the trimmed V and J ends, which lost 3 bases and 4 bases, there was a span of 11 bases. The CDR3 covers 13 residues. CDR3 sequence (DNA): TGCAGTGCTAGGGGAGTAGGAGCAGATACGCAGTATTTT. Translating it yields CSARGVGADTQYF.

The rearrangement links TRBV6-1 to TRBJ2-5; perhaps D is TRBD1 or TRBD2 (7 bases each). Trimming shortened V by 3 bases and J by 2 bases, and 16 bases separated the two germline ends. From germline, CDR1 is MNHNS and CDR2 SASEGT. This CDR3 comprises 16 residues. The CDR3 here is CASSERGTAHQETQYF. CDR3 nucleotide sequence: TGTGCCAGCAGTGAGCGGGGGACAGCCCATCAAGAGACCCAGTACTTC.

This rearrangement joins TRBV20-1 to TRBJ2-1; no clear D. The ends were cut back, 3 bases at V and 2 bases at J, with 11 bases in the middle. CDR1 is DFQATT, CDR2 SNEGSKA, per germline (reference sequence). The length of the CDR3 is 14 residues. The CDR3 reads CSASPGGPYNEQFF. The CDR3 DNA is TGCAGTGCTAGTCCGGGCGGACCCTACAATGAGCAGTTCTTC.

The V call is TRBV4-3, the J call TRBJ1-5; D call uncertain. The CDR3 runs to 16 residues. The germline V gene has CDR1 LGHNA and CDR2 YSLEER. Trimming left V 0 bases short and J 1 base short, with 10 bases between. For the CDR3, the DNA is TGCGCCAGCAGCCAAGAGCCCGGGCGAAGCAATCAGCCCCAGCATTTT. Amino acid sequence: CASSQEPGRSNQPQHF.

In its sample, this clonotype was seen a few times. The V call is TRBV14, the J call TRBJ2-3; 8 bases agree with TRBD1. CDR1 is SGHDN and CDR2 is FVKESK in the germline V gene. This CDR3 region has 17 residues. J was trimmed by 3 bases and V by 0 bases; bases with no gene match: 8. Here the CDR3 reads CASSQDPDRVTTDTQYF. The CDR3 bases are TGTGCCAGCAGCCAAGATCCGGACAGGGTAACGACAGATACGCAGTATTTT. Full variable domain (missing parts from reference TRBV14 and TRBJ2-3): EAGVTQFPSHSVIEKGQTVTLRCDPISGHDNLYWYRRVMGKEIKFLLHFVKESKQDESGMPNNRFLAERTGGTYSTLKVQPAELEDSGVYFCASSQDPDRVTTDTQYFGPGTRLTVL.

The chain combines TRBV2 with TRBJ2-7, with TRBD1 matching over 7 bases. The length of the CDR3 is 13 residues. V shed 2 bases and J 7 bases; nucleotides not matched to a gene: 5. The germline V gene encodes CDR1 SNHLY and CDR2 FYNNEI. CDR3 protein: CASSERGLQEQYF. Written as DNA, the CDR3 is TGTGCCAGCAGTGAAAGGGGGCTTCAGGAGCAGTACTTC. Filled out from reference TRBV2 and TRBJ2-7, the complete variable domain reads EPEVTQTPSHQVTQMGQEVILRCVPISNHLYFYWYRQILGQKVEFLVSFYNNEISEKSEIFDDQFSVERPDGSNFTLKIRSTKLEDSAMYFCASSERGLQEQYFGPGTRLTVT.

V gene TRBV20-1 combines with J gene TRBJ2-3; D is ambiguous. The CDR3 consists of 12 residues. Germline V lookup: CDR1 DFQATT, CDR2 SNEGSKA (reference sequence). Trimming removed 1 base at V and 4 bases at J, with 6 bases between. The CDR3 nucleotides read TGCAGTGCTAGAGCACTCCCAGATACGCAGTATTTT. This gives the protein CSARALPDTQYF.

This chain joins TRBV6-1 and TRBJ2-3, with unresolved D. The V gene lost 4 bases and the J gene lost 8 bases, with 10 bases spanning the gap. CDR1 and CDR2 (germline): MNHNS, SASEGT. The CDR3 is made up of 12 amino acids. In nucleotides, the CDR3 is TGTGCCAGCAGTGTTAGTTTTGGTACGCAGTATTTT. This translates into CASSVSFGTQYF.

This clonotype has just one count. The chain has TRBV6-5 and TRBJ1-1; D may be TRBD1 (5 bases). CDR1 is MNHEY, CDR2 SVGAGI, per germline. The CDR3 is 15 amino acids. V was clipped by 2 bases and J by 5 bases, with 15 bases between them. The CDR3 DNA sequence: TGTGCCAGCAGTTACGATCTTGGGGGGAGGACTGAAGCTTTCTTT. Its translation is CASSYDLGGRTEAFF.

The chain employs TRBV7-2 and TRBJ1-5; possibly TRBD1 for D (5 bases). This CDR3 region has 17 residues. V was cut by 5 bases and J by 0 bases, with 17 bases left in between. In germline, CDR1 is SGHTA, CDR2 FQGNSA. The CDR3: CASSPAGEGYSNQPQHF. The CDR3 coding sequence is TGTGCCAGCAGCCCCGCGGGGGAGGGATATAGCAATCAGCCCCAGCATTTT.

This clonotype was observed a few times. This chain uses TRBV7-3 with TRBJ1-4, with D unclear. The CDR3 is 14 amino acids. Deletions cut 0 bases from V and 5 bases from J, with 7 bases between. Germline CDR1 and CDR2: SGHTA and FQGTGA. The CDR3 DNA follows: TGTGCCAGCAGCTTAACACCAGCAAATGAAAAACTGTTTTTT. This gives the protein CASSLTPANEKLFF.

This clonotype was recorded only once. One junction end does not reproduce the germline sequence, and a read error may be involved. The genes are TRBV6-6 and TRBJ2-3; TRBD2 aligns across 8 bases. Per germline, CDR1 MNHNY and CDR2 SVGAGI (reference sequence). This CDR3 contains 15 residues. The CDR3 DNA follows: TGTGCCCGCAGTTCCCAGACTAGCGGCACAGATACGCAGTATTTT. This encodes CARSSQTSGTDTQYF.

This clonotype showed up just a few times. CDR3 in amino acids: CASSRLAGARTDTQYF. The CDR3 region has the DNA TGTGCCAGCAGCCGACTAGCGGGGGCACGGACAGATACGCAGTATTTT. This sequence joins TRBV7-2 and TRBJ2-3, with 12 positions matching TRBD2. After removal of 5 bases from V and 3 bases from J, the junction contained 6 bases not matched to a gene. Per the germline V gene, CDR1 is SGHTA and CDR2 is FQGNSA. This CDR3 has 16 residues.

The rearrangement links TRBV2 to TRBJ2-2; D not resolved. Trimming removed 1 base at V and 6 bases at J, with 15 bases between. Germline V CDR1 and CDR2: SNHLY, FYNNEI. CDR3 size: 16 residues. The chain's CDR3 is CASSEESSRWAGELFF. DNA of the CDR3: TGTGCCAGCAGTGAAGAGAGTAGTAGATGGGCCGGGGAGCTGTTTTTT. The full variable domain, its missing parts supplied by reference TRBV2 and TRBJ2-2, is EPEVTQTPSHQVTQMGQEVILRCVPISNHLYFYWYRQILGQKVEFLVSFYNNEISEKSEIFDDQFSVERPDGSNFTLKIRSTKLEDSAMYFCASSEESSRWAGELFFGEGSRLTVL.

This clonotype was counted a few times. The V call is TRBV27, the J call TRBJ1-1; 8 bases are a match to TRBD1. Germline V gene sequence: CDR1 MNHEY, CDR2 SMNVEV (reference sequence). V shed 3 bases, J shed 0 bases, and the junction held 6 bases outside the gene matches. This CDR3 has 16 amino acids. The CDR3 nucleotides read TGTGCCAGCAGTTTCTTCGGGGACAGGTTGAACACTGAAGCTTTCTTT. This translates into CASSFFGDRLNTEAFF.

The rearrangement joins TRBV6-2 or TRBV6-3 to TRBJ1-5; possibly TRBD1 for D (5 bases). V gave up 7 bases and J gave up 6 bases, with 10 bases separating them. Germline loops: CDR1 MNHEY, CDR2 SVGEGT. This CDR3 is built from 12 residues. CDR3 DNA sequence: TGTGCCAGCACCTTGAGGGGTCAGCCCCAGCATTTT. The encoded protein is CASTLRGQPQHF.

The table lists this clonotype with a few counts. The DNA for the CDR3 is TGTGCCAGCAGTGAATGGGGGTTCGGGCAGCCCCAGCATTTT. It yields the protein CASSEWGFGQPQHF. The chain links TRBV25-1 to TRBJ1-5; maybe TRBD1 (5 bases). CDR3 length: 14 amino acids. Germline V gene sequence: CDR1 MGHDK, CDR2 SYGVNS. Trimming took 1 base from V and 7 from J, leaving 11 bases between them.

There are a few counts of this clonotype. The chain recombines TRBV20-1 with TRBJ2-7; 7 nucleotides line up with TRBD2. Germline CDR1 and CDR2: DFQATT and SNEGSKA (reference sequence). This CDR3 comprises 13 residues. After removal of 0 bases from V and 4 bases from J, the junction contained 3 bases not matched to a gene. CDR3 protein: CSAREWREYEQYF. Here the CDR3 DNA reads TGCAGTGCTAGAGAGTGGCGGGAGTACGAGCAGTACTTC.

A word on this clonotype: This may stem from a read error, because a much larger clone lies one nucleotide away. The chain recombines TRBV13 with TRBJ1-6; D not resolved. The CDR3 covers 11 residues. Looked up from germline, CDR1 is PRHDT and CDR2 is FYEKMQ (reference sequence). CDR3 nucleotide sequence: TGTGCCAGCAGCCGTAATTCACCCCCCCACTTT. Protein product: CASSRNSPPHF.

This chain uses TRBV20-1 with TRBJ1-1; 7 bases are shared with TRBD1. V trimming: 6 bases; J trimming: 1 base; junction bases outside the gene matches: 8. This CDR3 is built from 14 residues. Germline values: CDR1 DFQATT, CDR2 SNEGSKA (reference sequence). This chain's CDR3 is CSAQEDRTNTEAFF. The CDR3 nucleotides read TGCAGTGCCCAAGAGGACAGGACGAACACTGAAGCTTTCTTT.